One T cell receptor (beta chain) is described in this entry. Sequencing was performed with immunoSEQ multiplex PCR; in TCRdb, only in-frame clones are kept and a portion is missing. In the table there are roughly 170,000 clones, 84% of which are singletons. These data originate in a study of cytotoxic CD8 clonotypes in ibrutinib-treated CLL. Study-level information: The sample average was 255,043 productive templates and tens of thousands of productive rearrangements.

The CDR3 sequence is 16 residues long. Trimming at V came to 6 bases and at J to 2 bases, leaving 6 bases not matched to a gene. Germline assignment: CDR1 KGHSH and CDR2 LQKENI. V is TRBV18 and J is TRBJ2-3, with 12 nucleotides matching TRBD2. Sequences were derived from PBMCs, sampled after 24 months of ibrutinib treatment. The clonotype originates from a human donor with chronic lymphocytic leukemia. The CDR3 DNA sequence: TGTGCCAGCTCCCGGAGGACTAGCGGGACCACAGATACGCAGTATTTT. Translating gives CASSRRTSGTTDTQYF.